Presented here are 28 T cell receptor beta chains from one specimen sequenced in a study of a mutant IDH1 vaccine in newly diagnosed glioma. Generated by immunoSEQ multiplex PCR, the TCRdb table keeps only in-frame clones and is missing some. The data contain about 69,000 clones, 65% to 90% of them singletons. Described time point: baseline, week 1 (first vaccination visit). As for treatment: pre-vaccination baseline after standard-of-care therapy. The sample was PBMCs, taken from a glioma patient treated with radiotherapy, temozolomide or both. Receptor source: a man aged 25-45 years with glioma.

The chain uses TRBV6-1 and TRBJ1-6; 7 nucleotides match TRBD1. CDR1 and CDR2 from the germline V gene are MNHNS and SASEGT. Losses at the gene ends were 6 bases for V and 11 bases for J; bases not matched to a gene: 7. This CDR3 has 13 amino acids. CDR3: CASREGARTPLHF. CDR3 in DNA: TGTGCCAGCAGAGAGGGGGCAAGGACACCCCTCCACTTT.

CDR3 nucleotide sequence: TGTGCCAGCACCCCTGGGACAGATACGCAGTATTTT. It codes for CASTPGTDTQYF. The V gene is TRBV2, the J gene TRBJ2-3; D not resolved. This CDR3 has 12 residues. V shed 7 bases and J shed 3 bases, with 8 bases lying between them. The germline V gene has CDR1 SNHLY and CDR2 FYNNEI.

The CDR3 sequence: CASSQWEEPPETQYF. CDR3 nucleotide sequence: TGCGCCAGCAGCCAGTGGGAGGAACCCCCAGAGACCCAGTACTTC. V is TRBV4-1 and J is TRBJ2-5, with D possibly being TRBD2 (6 bases). The CDR3 is 15 residues long. V was pared by 3 bases and J by 4 bases, with 15 bases between. Germline CDR1 is MGHRA and CDR2 is YSYEKL.

This clone was seen just once. In nucleotides, the CDR3 is TGTGCCAGCAGTACCGTAGGGACATCTGGAAACACCATATATTTT. This translates into CASSTVGTSGNTIYF. The chain couples TRBV6-6 to TRBJ1-3, with D tentatively TRBD1 (6 bases). Germline CDR1 is MNHNY and CDR2 is SVGAGI (reference sequence). V lost 5 bases to trimming and J lost 1 base, with 12 bases between them. The CDR3 extends over 15 amino acids.

This clone was observed a few times. In DNA form, the CDR3 reads TGTGCCAGCAGTTTTTACGAGGACAGATCCTACGAGCAGTACTTC. Protein: CASSFYEDRSYEQYF. The J gene is TRBJ2-7, the V gene TRBV2; possibly TRBD1 for D (6 bases). This CDR3 comprises 15 residues. Trimming cost V 5 bases and J 1 base, with 15 bases left between them. CDR1 and CDR2 (germline): SNHLY, FYNNEI.

Details on this clone: This specimen includes other DNA sequences encoding the same CDR3. The gene calls are TRBV5-1 and TRBJ2-1, with 11 bases that match TRBD2. The V segment lost 4 bases and the J segment 0 bases; nucleotides outside the gene matches: 9. Germline lookup yields CDR1 SGHRS and CDR2 YFSETQ. This CDR3 comprises 18 residues. DNA of the CDR3: TGCGCCAGCAGCCTTAAACTAGCGGGGGTCCTCTCCTACAATGAGCAGTTCTTC. This encodes CASSLKLAGVLSYNEQFF.

This chain connects TRBV7-9 to TRBJ2-1, with 7 bases matching TRBD2. The CDR3 consists of 15 residues. The V and J ends lost 3 bases and 5 bases, in that order; junction bases with no gene match: 7. CDR1 is SEHNR, CDR2 FQNEAQ, per germline (reference sequence). The CDR3 sequence is CASSFPGLRDNEQFF. CDR3 in DNA: TGTGCCAGCAGCTTTCCGGGACTACGAGACAATGAGCAGTTCTTC.

In DNA, the CDR3 is TGTGCCAGCAGTTACCGACCGCGGGGCCAAGAGACCCAGTACTTC. Protein: CASSYRPRGQETQYF. The chain combines TRBV6-5 with TRBJ2-5; perhaps TRBD2 as D (6 bases). CDR1 and CDR2 from the germline V gene are MNHEY and SVGAGI. The CDR3 sequence is 15 residues long. Between the trimmed V and J ends, which lost 2 bases and 1 base, there was a span of 11 bases.

The chain employs TRBV7-2 and TRBJ2-7, with 7 positions matching TRBD1. The V segment lost 2 bases and the J segment 4 bases; nucleotides outside the gene matches: 5. This CDR3 is built from 14 residues. CDR1 is SGHTA and CDR2 is FQGNSA in the germline V gene. The CDR3 nucleotides are TGTGCCAGCAGCTTACAGCCAGGGGGATACGAGCAGTACTTC. Translated, it gives CASSLQPGGYEQYF. Filled out from reference TRBV7-2 and TRBJ2-7, the complete variable domain reads GAGVSQSPSNKVTEKGKDVELRCDPISGHTALYWYRQSLGQGLEFLIYFQGNSAPDKSGLPSDRFSAERTGGSVSTLTIQRTQQEDSAVYLCASSLQPGGYEQYFGPGTRLTVT.

The rearrangement links TRBV6-5 to TRBJ1-2; D possibly corresponds to TRBD1 (5 bases). From germline, CDR1 is MNHEY and CDR2 SVGAGI. The CDR3 loop spans 14 amino acids. Trimming took 2 bases from V and 1 from J, leaving 8 bases between them. In DNA form, the CDR3 reads TGTGCCAGCAGTTACGGGGGTCTTAACTATGGCTACACCTTC. Its translation: CASSYGGLNYGYTF.

The chain recombines TRBV7-9 with TRBJ1-1; tentatively, D is TRBD1 (6 bases). The germline gives CDR1 SEHNR, CDR2 FQNEAQ (reference sequence). The V end was cut by 2 bases, the J end by 1 base, with 23 bases between. The CDR3 is made up of 19 amino acids. The chain's CDR3 is CASSLSTFMGRQENTEAFF. The DNA for the CDR3 is TGTGCCAGCAGCTTATCGACATTTATGGGACGACAGGAGAACACTGAAGCTTTCTTT.

The chain couples TRBV19 to TRBJ2-2; the D gene is possibly TRBD2 (5 bases). CDR1 LNHDA and CDR2 SQIVND come from the germline V gene (reference sequence). The CDR3 runs to 23 residues. Between the trimmed V and J ends, which lost 0 bases and 6 bases, there was a span of 35 bases. The CDR3 region has the DNA TGTGCCAGTAGTATAGAGTTCCTCAGCGAGGGTAGAGGATATCGCCGAACGGCCGGGGAGCTGTTTTTT. This codes for CASSIEFLSEGRGYRRTAGELFF.

V is TRBV5-6 and J is TRBJ1-2, with D uncertain. V was pared by 2 bases and J by 5 bases, with 16 bases between. The CDR3 totals 15 residues. Germline loops: CDR1 SGHDT, CDR2 YYEEEE. CDR3 coding DNA: TGTGCCAGCAGCTTACCCCGAGGGCCTGGATATGGCTACACCTTC. Its translation: CASSLPRGPGYGYTF.

CDR3 bases: TGTGCCAGCAGCTCAATAAACAATGAGCAGTTCTTC. Protein product: CASSSINNEQFF. This sequence joins TRBV11-3 and TRBJ2-1, with unresolved D. Between the trimmed V and J ends, which lost 4 bases and 5 bases, there was a span of 6 bases. The length of the CDR3 is 12 residues. The germline V gene encodes CDR1 SGHNT and CDR2 YENEEA.

This clone was detected once. This chain connects TRBV6-1 to TRBJ2-7; possible D gene TRBD1, 6 bases. Germline V CDR1 and CDR2: MNHNS, SASEGT. The CDR3 loop spans 12 amino acids. Between the trimmed V and J ends, which lost 7 bases and 3 bases, there was a span of 10 bases. CDR3 nucleotides: TGTGCCAGCAAGGGACAATTCTACGAGCAGTACTTC. Translation: CASKGQFYEQYF.

CDR3 loop: CAISESKGGGAEELFF. The DNA of the CDR3 is TGTGCCATCAGTGAGTCGAAGGGCGGGGGGGCTGAAGAGCTGTTTTTT. V gene TRBV10-3 combines with J gene TRBJ2-2; 9 bases match TRBD2. Germline V gene lookup returns CDR1 ENHRY and CDR2 SYGVKD. Trimming cost V 0 bases and J 11 bases; bases outside gene matches: 10. This CDR3 comprises 16 residues.

The chain couples TRBV5-8 to TRBJ1-4; 7 nucleotides line up with TRBD1. Per the germline V gene, CDR1 is SGHTS and CDR2 is YDEGEE. V shed 4 bases and J 9 bases; nucleotides not matched to a gene: 24. CDR3 length equals 19 residues. The CDR3: CASSRTQGPQSDGPKKLFF. The DNA of the CDR3 is TGTGCCAGCAGCAGAACACAGGGGCCCCAATCAGACGGCCCGAAAAAACTGTTTTTT.

The chain couples TRBV7-9 to TRBJ2-1, with 9 bases fitting TRBD1. The germline CDR1 and CDR2 sequences are SEHNR and FQNEAQ (reference sequence). V gave up 8 bases and J gave up 2 bases; unmatched junction bases: 4. The CDR3 is 14 amino acids. This CDR3 is CASHWTGAYNEQFF. The CDR3 coding sequence is TGTGCCAGCCACTGGACAGGGGCCTACAATGAGCAGTTCTTC.

The rearrangement joins TRBV6-1 to TRBJ1-4; TRBD1 might be the D (5 bases). Trimming removed 2 bases from V and 8 bases from J, with 18 bases in between. Germline V CDR1 and CDR2: MNHNS, SASEGT. The CDR3 length is 16 residues. CDR3 protein: CASSESPLGAWEKLFF. The CDR3 nucleotides read TGTGCCAGCAGTGAAAGCCCTTTAGGGGCCTGGGAAAAACTGTTTTTT.

This sequence joins TRBV27 and TRBJ1-1, with TRBD1 matching over 10 bases. Germline V CDR1 and CDR2: MNHEY, SMNVEV (reference sequence). CDR3 length: 16 amino acids. V shed 5 bases and J 5 bases; nucleotides not matched to a gene: 11. This CDR3 reads CASSPLPGQGSTEAFF. CDR3 coding DNA: TGTGCCAGCAGTCCTCTCCCGGGACAGGGGTCGACTGAAGCTTTCTTT.

V is TRBV6-1 and J is TRBJ2-1, with TRBD2 identical over 7 bases. V was pared by 6 bases and J by 10 bases, with 9 bases of the junction left unmatched. The CDR3 is 13 amino acids. Germline V gives CDR1 MNHNS, CDR2 SASEGT. The CDR3 is CASSQERGEEQFF. CDR3 nucleotide sequence: TGTGCCAGCAGCCAAGAGCGGGGAGAGGAGCAGTTCTTC.

This clone was seen only a few times. The rearrangement uses TRBV5-4 and TRBJ2-1; the match to TRBD2 covers 8 bases. There are 14 residues in the CDR3. The V and J ends lost 6 bases and 9 bases, in that order; junction bases with no gene match: 11. The germline V gene has CDR1 SGHNT and CDR2 YYREEE (reference sequence). CDR3 residues: CASTQGLREGEQFF. For the CDR3, the DNA is TGTGCCAGCACACAGGGTTTACGGGAGGGTGAGCAGTTCTTC.

The chain uses TRBV7-8 and TRBJ2-2; 7 bases map to TRBD1. In germline, CDR1 is SGHVS, CDR2 FQNEAQ. Trimming removed 5 bases from V and 0 bases from J; junction bases left unmatched: 9. The CDR3 contains 17 residues. The CDR3 protein is CASSLYRDSPNTGELFF. The CDR3 region has the DNA TGTGCCAGCAGCCTATACCGGGACAGCCCGAACACCGGGGAGCTGTTTTTT.

The V gene is TRBV7-9, the J gene TRBJ2-3; TRBD1 is a possible D gene (6 bases). V lost 0 bases and J 4 bases, leaving 11 bases between the germline ends. Germline CDR1 and CDR2: SEHNR and FQNEAQ (reference sequence). There are 15 residues in the CDR3. This CDR3 is CASSLAGAGADTQYF. CDR3 DNA sequence: TGTGCCAGCAGCTTAGCGGGGGCCGGCGCAGATACGCAGTATTTT.

The count of this clone is one. The chain recombines TRBV28 with TRBJ2-5, with 11 bases fitting TRBD1. Gene TRBJ2-7 matches the end of the DNA better, so the J call may be wrong. CDR1 MDHEN and CDR2 SYDVKM come from the germline V gene. The CDR3 consists of 16 residues. CDR3: CASSFFRRTGGGEQYF. For the CDR3, the DNA is TGTGCCAGCAGTTTCTTCAGGAGGACAGGGGGCGGCGAGCAGTACTTC.

The chain uses TRBV5-1 and TRBJ1-1, with D perhaps matching TRBD1 (5 bases). V gave up 4 bases and J gave up 1 base, with 14 bases separating them. This CDR3 has 15 residues. The germline gives CDR1 SGHRS, CDR2 YFSETQ. This chain's CDR3 is CASSPPGRENTEAFF. Here the CDR3 DNA reads TGCGCCAGCAGCCCCCCGGGGCGGGAGAACACTGAAGCTTTCTTT.

V is TRBV14 and J is TRBJ2-3; D is ambiguous. The CDR3 is 16 residues long. Deletions cut 0 bases from V and 0 bases from J, with 10 bases between. Germline-derived CDR1 and CDR2 are SGHDN and FVKESK. The CDR3 DNA reads as TGTGCCAGCAGCCAAGAATACAGCTCTAGCACAGATACGCAGTATTTT. Protein sequence: CASSQEYSSSTDTQYF.

The rearrangement joins TRBV29-1 to TRBJ2-5, with TRBD1 matching 8 bases. The CDR3 spans 13 residues. Germline lookup yields CDR1 SQVTM and CDR2 ANQGSEA. The V and J ends lost 4 bases and 1 base, in that order; junction bases with no gene match: 2. The DNA of the CDR3 is TGCAGCGTTGGCGGGACAGGCCAAGAGACCCAGTACTTC. Protein product: CSVGGTGQETQYF.